The T cell receptor beta chain under discussion was sequenced for a study of T cells in Graves' hyperthyroidism and ophthalmopathy. Amplification yielded TCR beta CDR3 regions, with RNA transcripts as the source. Carried out on the TCR CDR3, a first-round RT-PCR used the HTBI primer set. TCRdb re-analysed the multiplex PCR reads in MiXCR, keeping a single row per CDR3 protein. Found here are about 290,000 distinct CDR3 sequences, roughly 13% of them singletons; the top ten hold approximately 7.9%. This clonotype was observed a handful of times. The CDR3 has 13 amino acids. CDR1 and CDR2 from the germline V gene are MNHNS and SASEGT. Trimming took 6 bases from V and 3 from J, leaving 12 bases between them.

The chain couples TRBV6-1 to TRBJ2-7, with D hard to call. Specimen: blood. This clonotype was sampled from a middle-aged woman with Graves' hyperthyroidism. The CDR3 here is CASSLGPFYEQYF. DNA for the CDR3: TGTGCCAGCAGCCTAGGCCCCTTCTACGAGCAGTACTTC.